Sequencing of this TCR beta chain was carried out in a study of blood T cell repertoires in COVID-19. Only in-frame clones appear in the TCRdb table, and some are missing; sequencing was by immunoSEQ multiplex PCR. This table has fewer than 200,000 clones, under 95% appearing once. Trimming removed 2 bases at V and 3 bases at J, with 8 bases between. The V gene's germline CDR1 is MDHEN and CDR2 SYDVKM. The CDR3 totals 14 residues. The rearrangement links TRBV28 to TRBJ1-5; no clear D. Sequencing used peripheral blood. The TCR sequence derives from a man between 18 and 29 years old with COVID-19, enrolled during active disease. CDR3 sequence reads: CASSLVSSNQPQHF. The DNA of the CDR3 is TGTGCCAGCAGTTTAGTCAGTTCCAATCAGCCCCAGCATTTT.